Below are 6 T cell receptor beta chains sequenced from a single sample in a study of CD8+ T cells in alopecia areata. It was cDNA, reverse transcribed from extracted RNA, that served as the sequencing template. The protocol was immunoSEQ multiplex PCR, while the TCRdb copy is restricted to in-frame clones and leaves out a portion. Sampling found approximately 110,000 clones, none seen once. The sequencing input was lesional skin. These receptors were taken from a C3H/HeJ mouse with alopecia areata. The MHC haplotype of this mouse line is H2-k.

This clone appeared a few times. The listed genes are named as in mouse. The read halts 4 residues ahead of the CDR3 end, with the missing end drawn from the germline J gene. This sequence joins TRBV1 and TRBJ2-7; 7 nucleotides agree with TRBD2. The germline CDR1 and CDR2 sequences are NSQYPW and LRSPGD (reference sequence). CDR3 length: 15 amino acids. CDR3 DNA, as far as it was read: TGCACCTGCAGTGCAGATCCTGGGGGAAGGAAT. As protein: CTCSADPGGRN. The entire CDR3 is CTCSADPGGRNEQYF.

This clone was observed a handful of times. Gene names are the mouse ones. The observed sequence ends 4 residues before the CDR3 terminus, with the missing tail filled in from the germline J gene. This chain uses TRBV13-3 with TRBJ2-1, with 8 bases lining up with TRBD1. The CDR3 is made up of 14 amino acids. Germline CDR1 and CDR2: NNHDY and SYVADS. CDR3 in amino acids: CASSARQGRAEQFF. The sequenced CDR3 bases are TGTGCCAGCAGTGCCCGACAGGGGAGGGCT.

As regards this clone: Germline and genes: mouse. The read ends 4 residues shy of where the CDR3 ends; the end is completed using the germline J gene. The chain uses TRBV17 and TRBJ2-3; 11 nucleotides line up with TRBD2. V lost 7 bases, J lost 2 bases, and 2 bases stayed unmatched. Germline V gene sequence: CDR1 MNHDT, CDR2 YYDKIL. This CDR3 is 14 amino acids long. CDR3 region: CASKGLGVAETLYF. The CDR3 bases that were read are TGTGCTAGCAAGGGACTGGGGGTTGCAGAA. Using reference TRBV17 and TRBJ2-3 for the parts outside the CDR3, the full variable domain is DTTVKQNPRYKLARVGKPVNLICSQTMNHDTMYWYQKKPNQAPKLLLFYYDKILNREADTFEKFQSSRPNNSFCSLYIGSAGLEYSAMYLCASKGLGVAETLYFGSGTRLTVL.

On this clone: The genes and germline here are from mouse. The sequence runs out 4 residues before the end of the CDR3; the remainder is reconstructed from the germline J gene. The V call is TRBV5, the J call TRBJ2-1; 10 positions agree with TRBD2. The V segment lost 1 base and the J segment 2 bases; nucleotides outside the gene matches: 2. The CDR3 extends over 16 amino acids. CDR1 is LGHNA and CDR2 is YNLKQL in the germline V gene (reference sequence). The CDR3: CASSQGWGGHYAEQFF. Partial CDR3 DNA: TGTGCCAGCAGCCAAGGCTGGGGGGGCCACTATGCT.

With respect to this clone: An end of the junction does not agree with germline; a read error may underlie this. The listed genes are named as in mouse. Sequencing ends 4 residues short of the CDR3 end; the germline J gene provides the rest. The rearrangement uses TRBV1 and TRBJ1-1, with 11 nucleotides matching TRBD1. CDR1 and CDR2 from the germline V gene are NSQYPW and LRSPGD (reference sequence). CDR3 size: 14 residues. This CDR3 reads CACRGQGAYTEVFF. The sequenced part of the CDR3 DNA is TGCGCCTGTCGAGGACAGGGGGCTTACACA.

This clone was counted many times. All gene names here are mouse names. The read ends 4 residues early relative to the CDR3; the germline J gene fills the gap. This sequence joins TRBV13-3 and TRBJ2-1, with TRBD1 matching over 9 bases. After removal of 2 bases from V and 5 bases from J, the junction contained 8 bases not matched to a gene. The germline gives CDR1 NNHDY, CDR2 SYVADS. The CDR3 has 16 amino acids. The CDR3 here is CASSEPLDRGDAEQFF. The CDR3 bases that were read are TGTGCCAGCAGTGAGCCCCTCGACAGGGGGGATGCT.